The entry below gives a single T cell receptor beta chain sequence along with its context. The length of the CDR3 is 18 residues. J was trimmed by 7 bases and V by 3 bases; bases with no gene match: 15. Germline CDR1 and CDR2: SGHNT and YYREEE (reference sequence). This sample stems from a study of blood T cell repertoires in COVID-19. Overall study: Samples came from the United States, Italy and Spain, spanning acute and convalescent COVID-19. Sample material is recorded as cDNA or gDNA derived from T cells, B-cell-depleted T cells, or PBMCs.

Data came from immunoSEQ multiplex PCR; TCRdb stores just in-frame clones and leaves some out. The data contain approximately 100,000 clones, roughly nine tenths of them seen just once; the ten biggest clones take up 6%. Sequences were obtained from peripheral blood. The chain recombines TRBV5-4 with TRBJ2-2, with 10 bases aligning to TRBD2. This TCR was recovered from a human donor in a cohort sampled during active COVID-19. The DNA for the CDR3 is TGTGCCAGCAGCTCCCGTCGAGCGGGAGGGCGAGCTGGCGGGGAGCTGTTTTTT. Its translation is CASSSRRAGGRAGGELFF.